Below, one TCR beta chain is given with its context. The data were taken from a study of siplizumab effects on memory and regulatory T cells. Profiled with immunoSEQ multiplex PCR; TCRdb holds only in-frame clones, not every one. The sample has 100,000 or so clones, around 92% seen once; the top ten hold roughly 2.6%. This CDR3 comprises 13 residues. Germline-derived CDR1 and CDR2 are SGHRS and YFSETQ. Trimming left V 0 bases short and J 7 bases short, with 9 bases between. Specimen: CD4+ T cells sorted from blood. This TCR was recovered from a human donor in good health. Some clones in this sample may be carry-over from other donors' samples. V is TRBV5-1 and J is TRBJ2-3; D possibly corresponds to TRBD2 (5 bases). The CDR3 nucleotides read TGCGCCAGCAGCTTGGTACTAGGAAATACGCAGTATTTT. Its translation: CASSLVLGNTQYF. Drawing the rest from reference TRBV5-1 and TRBJ2-3, the complete variable domain is KAGVTQTPRYLIKTRGQQVTLSCSPISGHRSVSWYQQTPGQGLQFLFEYFSETQRNKGNFPGRFSGRQFSNSRSEMNVSTLELGDSALYLCASSLVLGNTQYFGPGTRLTVL.